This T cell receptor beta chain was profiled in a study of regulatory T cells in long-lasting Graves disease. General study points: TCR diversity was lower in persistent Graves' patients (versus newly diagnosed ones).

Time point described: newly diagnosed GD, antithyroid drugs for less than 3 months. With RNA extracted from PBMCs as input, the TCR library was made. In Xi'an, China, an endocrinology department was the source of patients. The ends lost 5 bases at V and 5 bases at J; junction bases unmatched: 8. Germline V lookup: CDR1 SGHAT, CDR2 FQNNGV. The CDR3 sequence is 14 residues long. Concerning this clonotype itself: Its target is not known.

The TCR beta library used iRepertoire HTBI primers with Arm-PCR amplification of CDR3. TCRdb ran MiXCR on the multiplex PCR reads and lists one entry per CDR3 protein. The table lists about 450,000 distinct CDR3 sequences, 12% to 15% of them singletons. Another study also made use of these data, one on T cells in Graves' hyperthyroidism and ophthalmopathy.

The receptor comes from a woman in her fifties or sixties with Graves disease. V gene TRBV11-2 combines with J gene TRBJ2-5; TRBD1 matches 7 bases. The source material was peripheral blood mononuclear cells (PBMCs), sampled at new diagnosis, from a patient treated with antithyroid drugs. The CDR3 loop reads CASSQEGADETQYF. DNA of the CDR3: TGTGCCAGCAGCCAAGAGGGGGCGGATGAGACCCAGTACTTC.